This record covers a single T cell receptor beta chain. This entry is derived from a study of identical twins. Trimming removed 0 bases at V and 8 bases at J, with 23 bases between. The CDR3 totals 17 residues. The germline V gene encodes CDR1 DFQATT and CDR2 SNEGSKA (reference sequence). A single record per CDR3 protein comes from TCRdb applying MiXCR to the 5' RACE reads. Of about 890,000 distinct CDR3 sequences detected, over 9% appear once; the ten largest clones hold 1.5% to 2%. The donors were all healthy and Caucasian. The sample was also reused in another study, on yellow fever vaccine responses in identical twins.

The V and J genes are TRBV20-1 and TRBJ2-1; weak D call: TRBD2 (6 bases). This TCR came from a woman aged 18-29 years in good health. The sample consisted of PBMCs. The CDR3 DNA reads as TGCAGTGCTAGAGAGGAGTCGGGGGACTCGATTCGGGATGAGCAGTTCTTC. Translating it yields CSAREESGDSIRDEQFF.